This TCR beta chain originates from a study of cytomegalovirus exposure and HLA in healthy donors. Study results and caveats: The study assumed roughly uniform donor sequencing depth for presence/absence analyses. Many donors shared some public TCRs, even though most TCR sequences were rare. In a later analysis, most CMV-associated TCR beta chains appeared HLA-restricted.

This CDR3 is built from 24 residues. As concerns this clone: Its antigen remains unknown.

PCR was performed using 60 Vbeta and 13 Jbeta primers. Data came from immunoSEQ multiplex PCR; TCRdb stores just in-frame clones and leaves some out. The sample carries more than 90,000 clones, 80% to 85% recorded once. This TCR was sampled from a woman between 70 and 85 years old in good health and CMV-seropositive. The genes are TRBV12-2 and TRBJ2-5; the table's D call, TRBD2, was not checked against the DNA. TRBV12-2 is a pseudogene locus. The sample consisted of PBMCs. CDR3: CASRPLLGGSPLSYGAGVQETQYF. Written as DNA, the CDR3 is TGTGCAAGTCGCCCCCTTTTAGGTGGCTCCCCACTAAGTTATGGAGCGGGGGTCCAAGAGACCCAGTACTTC.